The 16 T cell receptor beta chains given below trace back to one sample, sequenced in a study of shared clonotypes between healthy human individuals. Sequencing was performed with immunoSEQ multiplex PCR; in TCRdb, only in-frame clones are kept and a portion is missing. The sample has over 2 million clones, over 85% seen once. The sequenced sample was naive CD4+ T cells sorted from blood. Subset defined: CD45RA+ positively selected. The receptors derive from a man aged 18 to 30 in good health.

The V and J genes are TRBV19 and TRBJ2-5; 8 bases match TRBD1. The J call may be mistaken, given a closer DNA end match to TRBJ2-7. This CDR3 spans 14 amino acids. In germline, CDR1 is LNHDA, CDR2 SQIVND (reference sequence). Here the CDR3 DNA reads TGTGCCAGTAGACAGGACAGGGCCACCTACGAGCAGTACTTC. It is translated as CASRQDRATYEQYF.

The V call is TRBV5-4, the J call TRBJ2-3; a weak D match, TRBD1 (6 bases). The ends were cut back, 3 bases at V and 1 base at J, with 12 bases in the middle. The CDR3 spans 15 residues. Germline V gives CDR1 SGHNT, CDR2 YYREEE (reference sequence). CDR3 nucleotides: TGTGCCAGCAGCTCCCCAGGGGTAGGCACAGATACGCAGTATTTT. This codes for CASSSPGVGTDTQYF.

The gene calls are TRBV2 and TRBJ2-3; no clear D gene. The CDR3 consists of 11 residues. V lost 6 bases, J lost 6 bases, and 7 bases lay in between. Germline CDR1 and CDR2: SNHLY and FYNNEI. CDR3 nucleotides: TGTGCCAGCAGCAGTGCGGATACGCAGTATTTT. Translated: CASSSADTQYF. Together with reference TRBV2 and TRBJ2-3, the CDR3 gives the full variable domain: EPEVTQTPSHQVTQMGQEVILRCVPISNHLYFYWYRQILGQKVEFLVSFYNNEISEKSEIFDDQFSVERPDGSNFTLKIRSTKLEDSAMYFCASSSADTQYFGPGTRLTVL.

The V call is TRBV15, the J call TRBJ1-5, with unresolved D. Trimming pared 4 bases from V and 0 bases from J, leaving 4 bases between. The CDR3 sequence is 13 residues long. Germline assignment: CDR1 LNHNV and CDR2 YYDKDF (reference sequence). The CDR3 nucleotides read TGTGCCACCAGCATTCATAGCAATCAGCCCCAGCATTTT. Encoded protein: CATSIHSNQPQHF.

The chain's CDR3 is CAISGYEAVNSPLHF. CDR3 nucleotide sequence: TGTGCCATCAGTGGGTACGAGGCAGTCAATTCACCCCTCCACTTT. The chain recombines TRBV10-3 with TRBJ1-6; D is ambiguous. The CDR3 contains 15 residues. Trimming left V 4 bases short and J 7 bases short, with 14 bases between. Germline V gene sequence: CDR1 ENHRY, CDR2 SYGVKD.

As concerns this clone: The sample carries other DNA sequences with the same CDR3. This chain connects TRBV18 to TRBJ2-7; the D gene could be TRBD1 or TRBD2 (5 bases each). CDR3 size: 14 residues. CDR1 and CDR2 (germline): KGHSH, LQKENI. With 3 bases removed from V and 4 bases from J, the gap between germline ends came to 13 bases. CDR3 protein: CASSPGRGAYEQYF. The CDR3 DNA follows: TGTGCCAGCTCACCCGGCAGAGGGGCTTACGAGCAGTACTTC.

The chain has TRBV25-1 and TRBJ2-3; unclear D gene. The CDR3 is 16 residues long. Germline V gene lookup returns CDR1 MGHDK and CDR2 SYGVNS. The germline V and J ends were trimmed by 3 bases and 2 bases, with 15 bases remaining between them. As DNA, the CDR3 is TGTGCCAGCAGTGACCCCCGCGGCTTTATCACAGATACGCAGTATTTT. Its protein is CASSDPRGFITDTQYF.

This CDR3 is CASSFMTSGRAAGEQYF. In DNA form, the CDR3 reads TGTGCCAGCAGCTTTATGACTAGCGGGAGGGCCGCTGGCGAGCAGTACTTC. This rearrangement joins TRBV7-2 to TRBJ2-7; 14 bases fit TRBD2. V gave up 3 bases and J gave up 6 bases; unmatched junction bases: 10. CDR1 is SGHTA, CDR2 FQGNSA, per germline. The CDR3 contains 17 residues.

The rearrangement joins TRBV7-2 to TRBJ1-6; 9 nucleotides match TRBD1. Germline V lookup: CDR1 SGHTA, CDR2 FQGNSA. The CDR3 extends over 17 amino acids. V lost 4 bases, J lost 4 bases, and 8 bases stayed unmatched. The CDR3 DNA follows: TGTGCCAGCAGCTACTCCGGGACAGGGCTTTATAATTCACCCCTCCACTTT. Protein: CASSYSGTGLYNSPLHF.

V and J are TRBV29-1 and TRBJ1-3; D remains ambiguous. Between the trimmed V and J ends, which lost 4 bases and 0 bases, there was a span of 7 bases. Germline loops: CDR1 SQVTM, CDR2 ANQGSEA. CDR3 size: 13 residues. CDR3 residues: CSVVSLSGNTIYF. In nucleotides, the CDR3 is TGCAGCGTTGTTAGCCTCTCTGGAAACACCATATATTTT.

With respect to this clone: The sample has other DNA sequences that encode this CDR3 too. The chain carries TRBV7-2 and TRBJ2-1; 8 nucleotides agree with TRBD1. There are 15 residues in the CDR3. Germline-derived CDR1 and CDR2 are SGHTA and FQGNSA. J was trimmed by 1 base and V by 4 bases; bases with no gene match: 3. The CDR3 DNA reads TGTGCCAGCAGCTCCGGACAGGGTTCCTACAATGAGCAGTTCTTC. Protein product: CASSSGQGSYNEQFF.

The gene calls are TRBV2 and TRBJ2-1; 8 bases map to TRBD2. Looked up from germline, CDR1 is SNHLY and CDR2 is FYNNEI. CDR3 length: 15 residues. With V trimmed by 6 bases and J by 4 bases, 8 bases remained unmatched. CDR3 DNA: TGTGCCAGCAGGGCGGGGGGACAATTTTACAATGAGCAGTTCTTC. Encoded protein: CASRAGGQFYNEQFF.

This clone has just one count. CDR3 residues: CASSAGQQGQETQYF. CDR3 coding DNA: TGTGCCAGCAGTGCAGGACAGCAGGGGCAAGAGACCCAGTACTTC. The chain links TRBV6-6 to TRBJ2-5, with a tentative D call TRBD1 (6 bases). There are 15 residues in the CDR3. V was pared by 5 bases and J by 2 bases, with 15 bases between. Germline CDR1 is MNHNY and CDR2 is SVGAGI (reference sequence).

The chain recombines TRBV9 with TRBJ1-1; no firm D call. Trimming shortened V by 4 bases and J by 0 bases, and 7 bases separated the two germline ends. Germline CDR1 SGDLS, CDR2 YYNGEE. The CDR3 consists of 13 residues. CDR3 sequence (DNA): TGTGCCAGCAGCTCTCGAATGAACACTGAAGCTTTCTTT. Translating it yields CASSSRMNTEAFF. Complete variable domain (other parts from reference TRBV9 and TRBJ1-1): DSGVTQTPKHLITATGQRVTLRCSPRSGDLSVYWYQQSLDQGLQFLIQYYNGEERAKGNILERFSAQQFPDLHSELNLSSLELGDSALYFCASSSRMNTEAFFGQGTRLTVV.

The chain carries TRBV7-2 and TRBJ2-1, with 7 bases matching TRBD2. Germline-derived CDR1 and CDR2 are SGHTA and FQGNSA. This CDR3 region has 15 residues. The V segment lost 2 bases and the J segment 3 bases; nucleotides outside the gene matches: 4. The CDR3 DNA reads TGTGCCAGCAGCTTAACGGGAGGCGGCTACAATGAGCAGTTCTTC. Its translation is CASSLTGGGYNEQFF.

The CDR3 here is CASEGKGLVGANVLTF. The CDR3 nucleotides read TGTGCCAGCGAAGGGAAGGGGCTGGTTGGGGCCAACGTCCTGACTTTC. The rearrangement uses TRBV11-2 and TRBJ2-6; weak D call: TRBD1 (5 bases). The CDR3 is made up of 16 amino acids. Germline values: CDR1 SGHAT, CDR2 FQNNGV. Trimming took 8 bases from V and 3 from J, leaving 17 bases between them.